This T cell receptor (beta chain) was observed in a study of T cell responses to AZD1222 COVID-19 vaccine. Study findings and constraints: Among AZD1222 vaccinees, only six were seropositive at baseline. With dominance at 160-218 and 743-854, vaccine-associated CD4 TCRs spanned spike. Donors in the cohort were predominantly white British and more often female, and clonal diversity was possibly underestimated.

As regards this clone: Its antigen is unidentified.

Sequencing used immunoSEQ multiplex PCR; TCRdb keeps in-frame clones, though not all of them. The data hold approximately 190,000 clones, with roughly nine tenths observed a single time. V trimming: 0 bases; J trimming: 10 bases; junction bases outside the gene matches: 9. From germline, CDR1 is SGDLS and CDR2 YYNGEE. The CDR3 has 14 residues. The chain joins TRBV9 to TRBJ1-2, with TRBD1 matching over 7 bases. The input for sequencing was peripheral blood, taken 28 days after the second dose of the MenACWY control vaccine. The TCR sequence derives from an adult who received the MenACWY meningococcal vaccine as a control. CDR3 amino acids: CASSVGQGSVVYTF. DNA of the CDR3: TGTGCCAGCAGCGTAGGACAGGGTTCTGTCGTCTACACCTTC.